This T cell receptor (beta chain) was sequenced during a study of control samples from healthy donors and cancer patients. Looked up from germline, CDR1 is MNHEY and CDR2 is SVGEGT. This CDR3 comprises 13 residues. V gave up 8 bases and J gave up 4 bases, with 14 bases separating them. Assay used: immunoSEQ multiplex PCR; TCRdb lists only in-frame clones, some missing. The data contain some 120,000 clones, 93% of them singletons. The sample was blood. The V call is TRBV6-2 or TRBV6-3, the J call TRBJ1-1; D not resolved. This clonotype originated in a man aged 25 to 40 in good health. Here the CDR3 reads CASGQQSGTEAFF. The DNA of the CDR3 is TGTGCCAGCGGCCAGCAGTCCGGCACTGAAGCTTTCTTT.